The clone carrying this TCR beta chain was observed a few times. The antigen is unknown. The CDR3 contains 13 residues. Germline V lookup: CDR1 SGHRS, CDR2 YFSETQ. The record originates from a study of blood T cells in healthy people across ages. Study in general: About one barcoded beta molecule per two T cells was captured by template switching. Study-level results: A strong correlation between TCR beta diversity and naive T cell percentage was seen. TCR beta diversity, measured per million T cells, fell in a roughly linear way with age.

Primed by a sample-barcoded 5' primer and a J-beta primer mix, a second PCR proceeded for roughly 6 to 12 cycles. TCRdb ran MiXCR on the 5' RACE reads and lists one entry per CDR3 protein. This table has approximately 2,000,000 distinct CDR3 sequences, more than 35% appearing once. Sequencing used blood. V usage is TRBV5-1 and J usage is TRBJ2-5; possibly TRBD1 or TRBD2 for D (5 bases each). The J call may be mistaken, given a closer DNA end match to TRBJ2-7. The source of this sequence is a human donor in good health. The CDR3: CASGDLERYEQYF. Here the CDR3 DNA reads TGCGCCAGCGGGGACCTTGAGAGGTACGAGCAGTACTTC.